In its sample, the clone carrying this T cell receptor (beta chain) was seen many times. The data derive from a study of T cells after posttransplantation cyclophosphamide. Assay used: immunoSEQ multiplex PCR; TCRdb lists only in-frame clones, some missing. Sampling found 40,000 or so clones, none seen once. CDR1 SGHTA and CDR2 FQGTGA come from the germline V gene. This CDR3 has 14 residues. With 5 bases removed from V and 3 bases from J, the gap between germline ends came to 13 bases. The rearrangement uses TRBV7-3 and TRBJ1-1, with D perhaps TRBD1 (5 bases). This clonotype originated in a man aged 25-45 years in good health and a related stem cell transplant donor. Sequences were obtained from PBMCs. This CDR3 reads CASSPRGGDTEAFF. The DNA for the CDR3 is TGTGCCAGCAGCCCCCGGGGGGGGGACACTGAAGCTTTCTTT.